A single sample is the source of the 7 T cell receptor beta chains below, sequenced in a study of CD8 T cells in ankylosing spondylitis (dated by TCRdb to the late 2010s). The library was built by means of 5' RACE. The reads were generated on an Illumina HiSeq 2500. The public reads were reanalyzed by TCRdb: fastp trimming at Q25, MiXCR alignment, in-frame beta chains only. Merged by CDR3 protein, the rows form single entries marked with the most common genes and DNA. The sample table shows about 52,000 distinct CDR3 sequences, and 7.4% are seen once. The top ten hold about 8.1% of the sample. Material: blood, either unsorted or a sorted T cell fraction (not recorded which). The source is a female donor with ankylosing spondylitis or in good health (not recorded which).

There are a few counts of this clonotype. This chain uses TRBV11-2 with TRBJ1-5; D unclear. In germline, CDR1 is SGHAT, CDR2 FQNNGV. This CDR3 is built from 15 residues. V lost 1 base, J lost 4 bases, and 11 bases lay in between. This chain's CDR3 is CASSLGGFLNQPQHF. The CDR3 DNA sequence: TGTGCCAGCAGCTTAGGGGGTTTCCTTAATCAGCCCCAGCATTTT. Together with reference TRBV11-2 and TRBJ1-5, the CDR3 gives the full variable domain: EAGVAQSPRYKIIEKRQSVAFWCNPISGHATLYWYQQILGQGPKLLIQFQNNGVVDDSQLPKDRFSAERLKGVDSTLKIQPAKLEDSAVYLCASSLGGFLNQPQHFGDGTRLSIL.

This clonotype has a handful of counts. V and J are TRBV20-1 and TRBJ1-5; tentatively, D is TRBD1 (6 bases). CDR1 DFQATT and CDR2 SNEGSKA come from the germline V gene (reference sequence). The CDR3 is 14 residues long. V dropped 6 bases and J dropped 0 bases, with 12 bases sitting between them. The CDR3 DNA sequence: TGCAGTGCCCCTCAGGGGTCTAGCAATCAGCCCCAGCATTTT. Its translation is CSAPQGSSNQPQHF.

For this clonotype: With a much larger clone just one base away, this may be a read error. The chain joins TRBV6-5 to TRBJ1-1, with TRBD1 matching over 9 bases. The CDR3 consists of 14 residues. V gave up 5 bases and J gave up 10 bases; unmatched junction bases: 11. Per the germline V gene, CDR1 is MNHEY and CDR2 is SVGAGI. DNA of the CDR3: TGTGCCAGCAGTGACGGGACAGGGTGGAATGCAGCTTTCTTT. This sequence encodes CASSDGTGWNAAFF.

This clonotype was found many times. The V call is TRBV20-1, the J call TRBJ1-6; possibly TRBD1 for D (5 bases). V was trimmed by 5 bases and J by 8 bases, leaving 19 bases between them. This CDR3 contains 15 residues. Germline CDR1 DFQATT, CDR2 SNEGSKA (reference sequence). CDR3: CSAPRVSGTDSPLHF. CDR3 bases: TGCAGTGCTCCAAGGGTCAGCGGGACTGATTCACCCCTCCACTTT.

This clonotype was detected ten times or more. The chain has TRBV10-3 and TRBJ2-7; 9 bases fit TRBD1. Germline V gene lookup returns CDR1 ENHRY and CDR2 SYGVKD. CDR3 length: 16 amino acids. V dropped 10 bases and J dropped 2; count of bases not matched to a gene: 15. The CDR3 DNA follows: TGTGCCACCCAAAGTATGCGTAGGACAGGGGCCTACGAGCAGTACTTC. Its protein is CATQSMRRTGAYEQYF.

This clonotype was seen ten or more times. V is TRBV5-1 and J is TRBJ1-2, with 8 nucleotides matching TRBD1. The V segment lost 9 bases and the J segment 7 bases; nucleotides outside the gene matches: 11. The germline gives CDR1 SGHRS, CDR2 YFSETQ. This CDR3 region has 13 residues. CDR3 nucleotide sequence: TGCGCCACCGCGACAGGGGAGTTGGGTGGCTACACCTTC. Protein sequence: CATATGELGGYTF.

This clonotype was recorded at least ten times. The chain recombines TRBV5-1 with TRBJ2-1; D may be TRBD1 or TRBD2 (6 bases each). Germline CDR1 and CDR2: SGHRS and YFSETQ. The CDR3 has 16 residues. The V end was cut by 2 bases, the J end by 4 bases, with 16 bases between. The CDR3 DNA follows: TGCGCCAGCAGCTTAAGGGGACGGGGGCTTTACAATGAGCAGTTCTTC. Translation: CASSLRGRGLYNEQFF.